A selection of T cell receptor beta chains follows, all from one sample in a study of T-cell reconstitution after alpha-beta-depleted transplantation in children. TCRdb itself ran the PCR reads through MiXCR, one entry per CDR3 protein. The sample has hundreds of thousands of distinct CDR3 sequences; about an eighth are singletons. The specimen comprised PBMCs, sampled before TCRalphabeta/CD19-depleted stem cell transplant. The receptor source for this set is a girl aged 2 to 10 with congenital amegakaryocytic thrombocytopenia, due to receive a stem cell transplant. Each CDR3 is given without its conserved first and last residue.

j_call: TRBJ2-2
v_call: TRBV5-1
cdr3_aa: ASSFFQGGTGELF

j_call: TRBJ2-2
v_call: TRBV29-1
cdr3_aa: SVTGLTTQSTGELF

j_call: TRBJ2-1
v_call: TRBV5-1
cdr3_aa: ASSLEGLARNNEQF

j_call: TRBJ2-5
v_call: TRBV10-2
cdr3_aa: ASKHRGQETQY

j_call: TRBJ1-3
v_call: TRBV7-2
cdr3_aa: ASSFGISGNTIY

j_call: TRBJ2-4
v_call: TRBV7-2
cdr3_aa: ATSFVAGERQNIQY

j_call: TRBJ1-5
v_call: TRBV2
cdr3_aa: ASGRDATYQPQH

j_call: TRBJ2-2
v_call: TRBV11-2
cdr3_aa: ASSLGLKVYTGELF

j_call: TRBJ1-2
v_call: TRBV6-6
cdr3_aa: ASRQQINYGYT

j_call: TRBJ2-1
v_call: TRBV3-1
cdr3_aa: ASSQQGTSLGQF

j_call: TRBJ2-7
v_call: TRBV7-9
cdr3_aa: ASSSRSSGYEQY

j_call: TRBJ1-1
v_call: TRBV6-5
cdr3_aa: ASSYSRVTEAF

j_call: TRBJ1-1
v_call: TRBV10-3
cdr3_aa: AIKRGELSEAF

j_call: TRBJ2-1
v_call: TRBV5-6
cdr3_aa: ASSLWDAYNEQF

j_call: TRBJ2-3
v_call: TRBV7-2
cdr3_aa: ASSFTTSGTDTQY

j_call: TRBJ1-4
v_call: TRBV20-1
cdr3_aa: SATWDGEKLF

j_call: TRBJ1-5
v_call: TRBV20-1
cdr3_aa: SATGTAYSNQPQH

j_call: TRBJ2-1
v_call: TRBV20-1
cdr3_aa: SAPRVLISEQF

j_call: TRBJ2-7
v_call: TRBV7-9
cdr3_aa: ASSYRGRYEQY

j_call: TRBJ2-7
v_call: TRBV5-1
cdr3_aa: ASSGVRGPRRYEQY

j_call: TRBJ1-5
v_call: TRBV5-1
cdr3_aa: ASSLEGSHNQPQH

j_call: TRBJ2-5
v_call: TRBV11-2
cdr3_aa: ASSLEGTGTQY

j_call: TRBJ2-5
v_call: TRBV29-1
cdr3_aa: SVAGTGTQETQY

j_call: TRBJ2-5
v_call: TRBV2
cdr3_aa: ASSDSVGETQY

j_call: TRBJ2-7
v_call: TRBV6-1
cdr3_aa: ASTAGSSYEQY

j_call: TRBJ1-5
v_call: TRBV20-1
cdr3_aa: SANVQAAYNQPQH

j_call: TRBJ2-1
v_call: TRBV15
cdr3_aa: ATSPRVGTSNEQF

j_call: TRBJ2-3
v_call: TRBV5-1
cdr3_aa: ASRQWTGWDTQY